One T cell receptor (beta chain) is described in this entry. Its target is unknown. Execution of the assay was at deep level. Sequenced by immunoSEQ multiplex PCR; TCRdb stores in-frame clones only, minus some. Of around 750,000 clones in the sample, about 74% were seen once. These data belong to a study of shared clonotypes between healthy human individuals. Study results and limitations: Four donors held approximately 5% of naive CD4 clonotypes in common. Among the subsets, naive ones generally showed larger estimated richness than memory ones.

Germline loops: CDR1 ENHRY, CDR2 SYGVKD. The V and J ends lost 10 bases and 1 base respectively, with 22 bases between them. The CDR3 covers 16 residues. Sequenced material: memory CD4+ T cells sorted from blood. Subset defined: CD45RA-negative fraction. The TCR sequence derives from a woman aged 30 to 39 in good health. The chain joins TRBV10-3 to TRBJ1-1; D not certain. CDR3 sequence: CATENRLAAKNTEAFF. The CDR3 DNA is TGTGCCACCGAAAACCGGCTGGCGGCCAAGAACACTGAAGCTTTCTTT.